This T cell receptor beta chain originates from a study of T cells in Graves' hyperthyroidism and ophthalmopathy. This clonotype was seen at least ten times. Germline assignment: CDR1 SGDLS and CDR2 YYNGEE. The CDR3 covers 18 residues. Unmatched junction bases numbered 17, after V lost 4 bases and J lost 9 bases. Amplified regions were TCR beta CDR3 sequences from RNA transcripts. Carried out on the TCR CDR3, a first-round RT-PCR used the HTBI primer set. TCRdb itself ran the multiplex PCR reads through MiXCR, one entry per CDR3 protein. Of fewer than 900,000 distinct CDR3 sequences in the sample, roughly 17% were seen once.

This clonotype was sampled from a man younger than 35 with Graves' hyperthyroidism. The material sequenced was blood. This chain joins TRBV9 and TRBJ2-2, with 11 nucleotides matching TRBD2. CDR3 DNA sequence: TGTGCCAGCAGCCCGAGAAACCTGCTAGCGGGAGGTGGCAGGGAGCTGTTTTTT. Its protein is CASSPRNLLAGGGRELFF. The full variable domain, its missing parts supplied by reference TRBV9 and TRBJ2-2, is DSGVTQTPKHLITATGQRVTLRCSPRSGDLSVYWYQQSLDQGLQFLIQYYNGEERAKGNILERFSAQQFPDLHSELNLSSLELGDSALYFCASSPRNLLAGGGRELFFGEGSRLTVL.